This T cell receptor (beta chain) is drawn from a study of neoadjuvant anti-PD-1 for oral cavity cancer. V was clipped by 1 base and J by 5 bases, with 18 bases between them. The CDR3 length is 17 residues. Looked up from germline, CDR1 is SGHNT and CDR2 is YYREEE (reference sequence). The time point here: after neoadjuvant nivolumab, at surgical resection. The method was immunoSEQ multiplex PCR; TCRdb's version includes in-frame clones alone and lacks a portion of them. The sample comprises around 13,000 clones, about 76% of which are singletons, and almost 3% rests with the top ten. The source is a person aged 40-85 years with oral cavity squamous cell carcinoma. Sequenced here: PBMCs, sampled after nivolumab (anti-PD-1) treatment. The V and J genes are TRBV5-4 and TRBJ2-2; D gene ambiguous. CDR3 sequence reads: CASSLIYAGDGTGELFF. Here the CDR3 DNA reads TGTGCCAGCAGCTTGATTTACGCCGGTGATGGGACCGGGGAGCTGTTTTTT.